This T cell receptor beta chain emerged from a study of response to subunit inactivated influenza vaccine. TCRdb fed the RT-PCR reads into MiXCR, producing one record per CDR3 protein. The table lists hundreds of thousands of distinct CDR3 sequences, around 13% of them singletons. This clonotype was seen only a few times. CDR1 and CDR2 from the germline V gene are KGHSH and LQKENI. The CDR3 is made up of 15 amino acids. V was clipped by 0 bases and J by 7 bases, with 14 bases between them. The sequencing here drew on PBMCs from blood, taken 14 to 15 days before vaccination. This sequence originates from a man in his fifties or sixties who received an inactivated influenza vaccine. This chain uses TRBV18 with TRBJ2-3, with D perhaps TRBD1 (6 bases). This CDR3 is CASSPPLRGSNTQYF. The DNA for the CDR3 is TGTGCCAGCTCACCACCACTTAGGGGGAGCAATACGCAGTATTTT.